These 16 T cell receptor beta chains were sequenced from one sample in a study of shared clonotypes between healthy human individuals. TCRdb's copy holds only in-frame clones and misses some; the assay was immunoSEQ multiplex PCR. The repertoire consists of about a million clones, with about 70% occurring once and the leading ten covering about 1.5%. The sample consisted of memory CD4+ T cells sorted from blood. Subset here: CD45RA-negative fraction. Source of these receptors: a man in his late teens or twenties in good health.

The chain carries TRBV2 and TRBJ2-6, with D maybe TRBD2 (6 bases). Germline V lookup: CDR1 SNHLY, CDR2 FYNNEI. There are 15 residues in the CDR3. V lost 6 bases to trimming and J lost 4 bases, with 13 bases between them. CDR3 sequence reads: CASSATRLGANVLTF. The CDR3 nucleotides are TGTGCCAGCAGCGCGACTAGGCTAGGGGCCAACGTCCTGACTTTC.

V usage is TRBV6-5 and J usage is TRBJ2-5; no clear D. Looked up from germline, CDR1 is MNHEY and CDR2 is SVGAGI. The CDR3 sequence is 12 residues long. The CDR3 reads CATLAPKETQYF. CDR3 bases: TGTGCGACCCTCGCCCCTAAAGAGACCCAGTACTTC.

This chain joins TRBV7-2 and TRBJ2-7, with D hard to call. The CDR3 covers 13 residues. Trimming left V 5 bases short and J 4 bases short, with 12 bases between. Germline-derived CDR1 and CDR2 are SGHTA and FQGNSA. The CDR3 sequence: CASSRRAKYEQYF. For the CDR3, the DNA is TGTGCCAGCAGCAGAAGGGCCAAGTACGAGCAGTACTTC.

Details on this clone: At the DNA level, this CDR3 is encoded by other sequences in the same sample as well. J is TRBJ2-3 and V is TRBV18, with D uncertain. The germline V gene has CDR1 KGHSH and CDR2 LQKENI. Trimming pared 5 bases from V and 3 bases from J, leaving 3 bases between. The CDR3 loop spans 11 amino acids. The DNA of the CDR3 is TGTGCCAGCTCATCTACAGATACGCAGTATTTT. Translation: CASSSTDTQYF.

The chain recombines TRBV5-1 with TRBJ2-5; D unresolved. The V and J ends lost 3 bases and 5 bases respectively, with 23 bases between them. The CDR3 runs 17 residues. Germline V CDR1 and CDR2: SGHRS, YFSETQ. CDR3 sequence: CASSSVSAPVEVETQYF. The CDR3 DNA reads TGCGCCAGCAGCTCCGTTTCGGCCCCTGTTGAGGTGGAGACCCAGTACTTC.

The gene calls are TRBV19 and TRBJ1-1; 7 nucleotides line up with TRBD1. With 2 bases clipped from V and 4 bases from J, the junction kept 10 bases outside the gene matches. Germline CDR1 and CDR2: LNHDA and SQIVND (reference sequence). This CDR3 spans 16 amino acids. The CDR3: CASSILGTDPGTEAFF. CDR3 sequence (DNA): TGTGCCAGTAGTATATTGGGGACAGACCCAGGCACTGAAGCTTTCTTT.

In DNA, the CDR3 is TGTGCCAGCAGCGGCGGACAGAGCTCCTACAATGAGCAGTTCTTC. It is translated as CASSGGQSSYNEQFF. This chain uses TRBV5-5 with TRBJ2-1, with a weak D call TRBD1 (6 bases). Germline CDR1 reads SGHKS; CDR2 reads YYEKEE (reference sequence). CDR3 length equals 15 residues. The ends were cut back, 4 bases at V and 0 bases at J, with 11 bases in the middle.

The V and J genes are TRBV9 and TRBJ2-5; perhaps D is TRBD1 or TRBD2 (6 bases each). CDR1 and CDR2 from the germline V gene are SGDLS and YYNGEE. V was clipped by 0 bases and J by 4 bases, with 13 bases between them. CDR3 length: 15 amino acids. As DNA, the CDR3 is TGTGCCAGCAGCGTAGGGTCGGGGGCAGGAGAGACCCAGTACTTC. It is translated as CASSVGSGAGETQYF.

The chain uses TRBV2 and TRBJ2-7; possible D gene TRBD1, 5 bases. CDR3 size: 11 residues. V was trimmed by 6 bases and J by 7 bases, leaving 10 bases between them. Germline CDR1 SNHLY, CDR2 FYNNEI. The CDR3 DNA is TGTGCCAGCAGAGAGTACAGGGAGCAGTACTTC. As protein: CASREYREQYF.

This clone was detected once. Different DNA sequences within this sample yield the same CDR3. V is TRBV18 and J is TRBJ2-3; D is ambiguous. With 0 bases removed from V and 1 base from J, the gap between germline ends came to 5 bases. The CDR3 consists of 14 residues. Germline values: CDR1 KGHSH, CDR2 LQKENI. CDR3 loop: CASSPPVGTDTQYF. The CDR3 coding sequence is TGTGCCAGCTCACCACCGGTGGGCACAGATACGCAGTATTTT.

The gene calls are TRBV18 and TRBJ2-7; a possible D gene is TRBD1 (6 bases). Trimming removed 6 bases at V and 0 bases at J, with 15 bases between. The germline CDR1 and CDR2 sequences are KGHSH and LQKENI. This CDR3 spans 15 amino acids. The CDR3 sequence: CASSSGTSSSYEQYF. CDR3 nucleotides: TGTGCCAGCTCGTCTGGGACAAGTAGCTCCTACGAGCAGTACTTC.

For this clone: A junction end diverges from the germline sequence, so it may reflect a read error. CDR3 nucleotides: TGTGCTAGCAGCACTTCCCCAGGAAACACCATATATTTT. Its translation is CASSTSPGNTIYF. The rearrangement uses TRBV7-7 and TRBJ1-3; D is uncertain. CDR1 and CDR2 from the germline V gene are SSHAT and FNYEAQ (reference sequence). This CDR3 has 13 residues.

The sample holds one count of this clone. This chain uses TRBV6-1 with TRBJ1-1; 8 bases agree with TRBD1. V lost 7 bases, J lost 0 bases, and 7 bases stayed unmatched. Per germline, CDR1 MNHNS and CDR2 SASEGT. The CDR3 covers 15 residues. The CDR3 DNA follows: TGTGCCAGCACGACAGGGGCGGGGGTGAACACTGAAGCTTTCTTT. Its protein product is CASTTGAGVNTEAFF.

The J gene is TRBJ1-3, the V gene TRBV6-1; D gene unclear. This CDR3 comprises 17 residues. The germline gives CDR1 MNHNS, CDR2 SASEGT. The V end lost 3 bases, the J end lost 1 base, and 16 bases lay between the germline ends. The CDR3 loop reads CASSDPALTLSGNTIYF. The DNA for the CDR3 is TGTGCCAGCAGTGACCCCGCCCTGACTTTGTCTGGAAACACCATATATTTT.

The rearrangement links TRBV6-5 to TRBJ2-5; D tentatively reads TRBD1 or TRBD2 (6 bases each). CDR3 length: 15 residues. The ends were cut back, 6 bases at V and 4 bases at J, with 18 bases in the middle. Germline V gene lookup returns CDR1 MNHEY and CDR2 SVGAGI. The DNA for the CDR3 is TGTGCCAGCAGATCCCCCAGGGGAGGAGGAGAGACCCAGTACTTC. It codes for CASRSPRGGGETQYF.

The V call is TRBV19, the J call TRBJ2-1; D assignment may be TRBD1 or TRBD2 (6 bases each). Germline V gene sequence: CDR1 LNHDA, CDR2 SQIVND (reference sequence). The CDR3 is made up of 12 amino acids. V lost 9 bases to trimming and J lost 7 bases, with 13 bases between them. This chain's CDR3 is CASVGGRNEQFF. CDR3 DNA sequence: TGTGCCAGCGTGGGGGGCCGGAATGAGCAGTTCTTC.